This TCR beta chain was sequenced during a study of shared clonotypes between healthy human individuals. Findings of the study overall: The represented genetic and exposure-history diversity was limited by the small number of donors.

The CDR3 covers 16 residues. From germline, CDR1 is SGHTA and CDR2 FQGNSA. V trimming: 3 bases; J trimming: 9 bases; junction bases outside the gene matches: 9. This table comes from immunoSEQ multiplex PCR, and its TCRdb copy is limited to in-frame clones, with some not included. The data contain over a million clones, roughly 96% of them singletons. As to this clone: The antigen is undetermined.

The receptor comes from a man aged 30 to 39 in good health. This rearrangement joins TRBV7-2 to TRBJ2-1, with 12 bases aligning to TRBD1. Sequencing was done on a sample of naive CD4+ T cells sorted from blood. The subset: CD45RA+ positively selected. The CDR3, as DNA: TGTGCCAGCAGCTTTGGGGGACAGGGGGCGCGGGGTGAGCAGTTCTTC. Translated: CASSFGGQGARGEQFF.